Each of the 21 T cell receptor beta chains below was sequenced from the same sample in a study of Graves' ophthalmopathy and Graves' hyperthyroidism. The study amplified TCR beta CDR3 regions using RNA transcripts. The authors performed first-round RT-PCR with HTBI primers and then a second-round multiplex PCR. TCRdb re-called the multiplex PCR reads with MiXCR, one entry per CDR3 protein. The sample records 650,000 to 900,000 distinct CDR3 sequences, roughly two fifths being singletons. Material for sequencing was peripheral blood. The receptors originated from an adult man with Graves' ophthalmopathy.

The sample holds one count of this clonotype. The rearrangement links TRBV6-6 to TRBJ1-5; D not certain. Per the germline V gene, CDR1 is MNHNY and CDR2 is SVGAGI (reference sequence). CDR3 length: 18 amino acids. V gave up 0 bases and J gave up 0 bases, with 15 bases separating them. CDR3 sequence reads: CASSYSGLELYSNQPQHF. CDR3 coding DNA: TGTGCCAGCAGTTACTCGGGTTTAGAACTCTATAGCAATCAGCCCCAGCATTTT.

Ten or more counts support this clonotype. This CDR3 is CASSEFGGSTEAFF. The CDR3 DNA sequence: TGTGCCAGCAGTGAATTCGGGGGGTCCACTGAAGCTTTCTTT. This chain links TRBV25-1 with TRBJ1-1; D may be TRBD1 (5 bases). The germline V gene encodes CDR1 MGHDK and CDR2 SYGVNS. The CDR3 spans 14 residues. Trimming left V 1 base short and J 4 bases short, with 10 bases between.

This clonotype was picked up many times. V and J are TRBV14 and TRBJ1-3, with a tentative D call TRBD1 (6 bases). Germline loops: CDR1 SGHDN, CDR2 FVKESK. CDR3 length equals 14 residues. Trimming shortened V by 1 base and J by 2 bases, and 6 bases separated the two germline ends. The CDR3 DNA follows: TGTGCCAGCAGCCAAGCAGGGGCTGGAAACACCATATATTTT. This translates into CASSQAGAGNTIYF. Variable domain in full (rest from reference TRBV14 and TRBJ1-3): EAGVTQFPSHSVIEKGQTVTLRCDPISGHDNLYWYRRVMGKEIKFLLHFVKESKQDESGMPNNRFLAERTGGTYSTLKVQPAELEDSGVYFCASSQAGAGNTIYFGEGSWLTVV.

This clonotype has only a few counts. The chain links TRBV2 to TRBJ2-7; D gene uncertain. The CDR3 contains 13 residues. Germline CDR1 and CDR2: SNHLY and FYNNEI. Trimming shortened V by 2 bases and J by 3 bases, and 8 bases separated the two germline ends. In DNA form, the CDR3 reads TGTGCCAGCAGTGAACGGCAGGTCTACGAGCAGTACTTC. Its translation: CASSERQVYEQYF.

This clonotype showed up just once. This may stem from a read error, because a much larger clone lies one nucleotide away. V usage is TRBV9 and J usage is TRBJ1-6, with TRBD1 matching 8 bases. The CDR3 length is 17 residues. Trimming cost V 0 bases and J 11 bases; bases outside gene matches: 13. Germline loops: CDR1 SGDLS, CDR2 YYNGEE. CDR3 amino acids: CASSVADPGGVGPPLHF. Written as DNA, the CDR3 is TGTGCCAGCAGCGTAGCTGATCCAGGGGGCGTCGGTCCACCCCTCCACTTT.

This chain links TRBV20-1 with TRBJ2-7; 7 bases align to TRBD1. Germline loops: CDR1 DFQATT, CDR2 SNEGSKA (reference sequence). V lost 5 bases to trimming and J lost 1 base; unmatched junction nucleotides: 5. CDR3 length: 13 amino acids. The CDR3 bases are TGCAGTGCTGGAACGGGACAGTCCTACGAGCAGTACTTC. Translated: CSAGTGQSYEQYF.

This clonotype was detected many times. The rearrangement joins TRBV25-1 to TRBJ1-1, with TRBD1 as a possible D gene (6 bases). Germline V gene data show CDR1 as MGHDK and CDR2 as SYGVNS. This CDR3 region has 13 residues. The V end was cut by 5 bases, the J end by 4 bases, with 11 bases between. CDR3 amino acids: CASSNTGSTEAFF. The CDR3 DNA reads as TGTGCCAGCAGTAACACAGGGAGCACTGAAGCTTTCTTT.

The J gene is TRBJ1-5, the V gene TRBV20-1; D perhaps matches TRBD1 (5 bases). Germline V gene lookup returns CDR1 DFQATT and CDR2 SNEGSKA (reference sequence). Trimming cost V 1 base and J 2 bases, with 12 bases left between them. The CDR3 runs to 15 residues. The CDR3 sequence is CSARGGGFGNQPQHF. CDR3 sequence (DNA): TGCAGTGCTAGAGGGGGGGGGTTTGGCAATCAGCCCCAGCATTTT.

As to this clonotype: Relative to the germline gene, one junction end is altered; a read error may explain this. V and J are TRBV25-1 and TRBJ2-7, with D perhaps being TRBD1 or TRBD2 (5 bases each). The V gene's germline CDR1 is MGHDK and CDR2 SYGVNS. The CDR3 sequence is 14 residues long. The CDR3, as DNA: TGTGCCAGCAGCTTGGAAAAGGGGACCTACGGGCAGTACTTC. Translated: CASSLEKGTYGQYF.

At least ten counts were recorded for this clonotype. The chain couples TRBV9 to TRBJ1-1; perhaps TRBD1 as D (5 bases). CDR1 SGDLS and CDR2 YYNGEE come from the germline V gene. The V gene lost 3 bases and the J gene lost 6 bases, with 18 bases spanning the gap. This CDR3 has 15 amino acids. The CDR3 bases are TGTGCCAGCAGCGCTGTAGGGGATCGGTTCCCTGAAGCTTTCTTT. Residues: CASSAVGDRFPEAFF.

As to this clonotype: This sequence may be a read error, since a much larger clone differs from it by one base. The rearrangement uses TRBV10-3 and TRBJ1-1, with D possibly TRBD1 on 6 matching bases. The CDR3 extends over 14 amino acids. Germline V gene lookup returns CDR1 ENHRY and CDR2 SYGVKD. Trimming took 5 bases from V and 0 from J, leaving 10 bases between them. CDR3 bases: TGTGCCATCAGTTACTCAGGGGTGAACACTGAAGCTTTCTTT. Translated, it gives CAISYSGVNTEAFF.

Many counts were recorded for this clonotype. The V gene is TRBV9, the J gene TRBJ1-3; 7 nucleotides line up with TRBD1. J gave up 4 bases and V 0 bases, and 1 base lay outside the gene matches. The CDR3 length is 14 residues. The germline CDR1 and CDR2 sequences are SGDLS and YYNGEE. The CDR3 region has the DNA TGTGCCAGCAGCGTAGGGACAGGCGGAAACACCATATATTTT. It codes for CASSVGTGGNTIYF.

A few counts support this clonotype. The CDR3 here is CSAHYLWGEQYF. Written as DNA, the CDR3 is TGCAGTGCCCACTATTTGTGGGGGGAGCAGTACTTC. The chain recombines TRBV20-1 with TRBJ2-7; D is perhaps TRBD1 or TRBD2 (5 bases each). The V gene's germline CDR1 is DFQATT and CDR2 SNEGSKA (reference sequence). The CDR3 runs to 12 residues. V lost 6 bases and J lost 7, with 16 bases in between.

The chain employs TRBV29-1 and TRBJ1-3; TRBD1 matches 9 bases. The CDR3 is 14 amino acids. Germline CDR1 SQVTM, CDR2 ANQGSEA. Trimming at V came to 7 bases and at J to 3 bases, leaving 7 bases not matched to a gene. CDR3 protein: CSGDRGDYGNTIYF. The CDR3 DNA reads as TGCAGCGGTGACAGGGGGGACTATGGAAACACCATATATTTT.

This clonotype was counted between two and nine times. The rearrangement joins TRBV19 to TRBJ2-2; D gene uncertain. Per germline, CDR1 LNHDA and CDR2 SQIVND (reference sequence). The CDR3 sequence is 13 residues long. V was cut by 3 bases and J by 7 bases, with 9 bases left in between. The CDR3 DNA sequence: TGTGCCAGTAGTATCTGGGGTAGCGGGGAGCTGTTTTTT. It translates to CASSIWGSGELFF.

The V call is TRBV2, the J call TRBJ2-6, with D tentatively TRBD1 or TRBD2 (5 bases each). Germline lookup yields CDR1 SNHLY and CDR2 FYNNEI. This CDR3 has 15 amino acids. V was trimmed by 8 bases and J by 0 bases, leaving 11 bases between them. CDR3 in amino acids: CASRDGFSGANVLTF. Written as DNA, the CDR3 is TGTGCCAGCCGGGACGGGTTCTCTGGGGCCAACGTCCTGACTTTC.

The V call is TRBV11-1, the J call TRBJ1-1; maybe TRBD1 (5 bases). Germline CDR1 is SGHAT and CDR2 is FQDESV (reference sequence). The CDR3 loop spans 16 amino acids. V lost 6 bases to trimming and J lost 4 bases, with 21 bases between them. This CDR3 reads CASSEIGGRGATEAFF. DNA of the CDR3: TGTGCCAGCAGTGAAATTGGGGGGAGAGGGGCCACTGAAGCTTTCTTT.

Comment on this clonotype: A read error may produce the germline difference seen at one junction end. V usage is TRBV7-9 and J usage is TRBJ2-7, with 8 nucleotides matching TRBD1. The CDR3 covers 16 residues. Germline V gene lookup returns CDR1 SEHNR and CDR2 FQNEAQ (reference sequence). DNA for the CDR3: TGTGCCAGCTCACCGACCGGGACAGGAGGCTACTACGAGCAGTGCTTC. Translated: CASSPTGTGGYYEQCF.

In this sample, this clonotype turned up a few times. V usage is TRBV7-9 and J usage is TRBJ1-2, with D unresolved. CDR1 and CDR2 (germline): SEHNR, FQNEAQ (reference sequence). Trimming left V 1 base short and J 7 bases short, with 19 bases between. This CDR3 spans 16 amino acids. The CDR3 nucleotides are TGTGCCAGCAGCTTAGTCCTTTCTTCTATTATGAGTGGCTACACCTTC. Protein sequence: CASSLVLSSIMSGYTF.

As regards this clonotype: Given a much more abundant clone one base away, this may be a read error. The chain combines TRBV5-1 with TRBJ2-5; D could derive from TRBD1 or TRBD2 (6 bases each). The end of the DNA is better explained by TRBJ2-7, so the J call may be wrong. From germline, CDR1 is SGHRS and CDR2 YFSETQ. The CDR3 is made up of 14 amino acids. The CDR3 sequence: CASSLELAGDEQYF. The CDR3 DNA is TGCGCCAGCAGCTTGGAACTAGCAGGGGACGAGCAGTACTTC.

This clonotype came up a few times. The rearrangement uses TRBV19 and TRBJ2-5; D could derive from TRBD1 or TRBD2 (5 bases each). The CDR3 is made up of 15 amino acids. Trimming cost V 0 bases and J 7 bases, with 15 bases left between them. CDR1 and CDR2 (germline): LNHDA, SQIVND (reference sequence). Written as DNA, the CDR3 is TGTGCCAGTAGTATAGATGGACTGAGGGGCGTGACCCAGTACTTC. Translated: CASSIDGLRGVTQYF. Based on the CDR3 plus reference TRBV19 and TRBJ2-5, the full variable domain is DGGITQSPKYLFRKEGQNVTLSCEQNLNHDAMYWYRQDPGQGLRLIYYSQIVNDFQKGDIAEGYSVSREKKESFPLTVTSAQKNPTAFYLCASSIDGLRGVTQYFGPGTRLLVL.